This is a list of T cell receptor beta chains from one sample in a study of blood T cell repertoires in COVID-19. The data were produced by immunoSEQ multiplex PCR, yet TCRdb's version contains in-frame clones alone and is incomplete. The sample consists of around 250,000 clones, about 90% of them appearing once. The source material was PBMCs or T cells enriched from blood (not recorded which). The receptor set was obtained from a human donor in a cohort exposed to, infected with or recovered from COVID-19 (not recorded which). The donor label of this sample is uncertain. Both conserved end residues are part of each CDR3. Fields, in order: clone size, J gene, V gene, D gene, CDR3 DNA, CDR3 protein. D genes are given only for firm matches. Size is omitted from some rows. Given values are once, few, many or a class for expanded clones.

. | TRBJ1-1 | TRBV19 | . | TGTGCCAGTAGTATGCTAGGAATTCCGAACACTGAAGCTTTCTTT | CASSMLGIPNTEAFF
. | TRBJ1-1 | TRBV10-3 | . | TGTGCCATCAGTGAGCCTCCTTTAATGACTGAAGCTTTCTTT | CAISEPPLMTEAFF
. | TRBJ1-2 | TRBV2 | . | TGTGCCAGCAGAACAGAGATTAACTATGGCTACACCTTC | CASRTEINYGYTF
. | TRBJ1-5 | TRBV28 | TRBD1 | TGTGCCAGCAGTTCCCCCTTCGAGACAGGGCTCAATCAGCCCCAGCATTTT | CASSSPFETGLNQPQHF
. | TRBJ2-5 | TRBV7-7 | . | TGTGCCAGCAGCTTAGCGTCCCTTCCAGGGCGAGGAGAGACCCAGTACTTC | CASSLASLPGRGETQYF
. | TRBJ2-1 | TRBV19 | . | TGTGCCAGTAGTATATGGCGGGGGCTATACAATGAGCAGTTCTTC | CASSIWRGLYNEQFF
few | TRBJ2-7 | TRBV9 | . | TGTGCCAGCAGCCCCCAATCCCCCTACGAGCAGTACTTC | CASSPQSPYEQYF
. | TRBJ2-5 | TRBV5-5 | TRBD1 | TGTGCCAGCAGCTCTGGGACAGTGCAAGAGACCCAGTACTTC | CASSSGTVQETQYF
. | TRBJ2-7 | TRBV3-1/TRBV3-2 | TRBD2 | TGTGCCAGCAGCCCGCGACCGGGACTAGCGGGGCGGCTAAAGCAGTACTTC | CASSPRPGLAGRLKQYF
once | TRBJ2-3 | TRBV29-1 | . | TGCAGCTCAAGGGACACTAACACAGATACGCAGTATTTT | CSSRDTNTDTQYF
. | TRBJ2-7 | TRBV9 | TRBD1 | TGTGCCAGCAGCGTAGAGGGGGCCTCTTACGAGCAGTACTTC | CASSVEGASYEQYF
. | TRBJ2-3 | TRBV9 | . | TGTGCCAGCAAGGCTAGCGATAGCACAGATACGCAGTATTTT | CASKASDSTDTQYF
. | TRBJ1-6 | TRBV30 | TRBD1 | TGTGCCTCAGGGGGCTTACTCCGTTCACCCCTCCACTTT | CASGGLLRSPLHF
. | TRBJ2-5 | TRBV20-1 | . | TGCAGTGCTAGTCCGACAGGCCGGGGTGGAGAGACCCAGTACTTC | CSASPTGRGGETQYF
. | TRBJ1-1 | TRBV30 | . | TGTGCCTGGAGTGCCTTCGGGACTGAAGCTTTCTTT | CAWSAFGTEAFF
. | TRBJ2-3 | TRBV6-5 | TRBD2 | TGTGCCAGCGTAGCGGGGGGCACAGATACGCAGTATTTT | CASVAGGTDTQYF
. | TRBJ1-1 | TRBV4-1 | . | TGCGCCAGCAGCCAAGGGGAGTGGGGGGTAGATGAAGCTTTCTTT | CASSQGEWGVDEAFF